This T cell receptor beta chain was found in a study of T cell responses to AZD1222 COVID-19 vaccine. Study-level results: Spike-specific TCR breadth and depth were elevated following two AZD1222 doses. The repertoires were collected only after the peak T cell response.

Produced via immunoSEQ multiplex PCR; TCRdb's table is partial and in-frame only. The sample has more than 95,000 clones, about 89% seen once. As concerns this clone: Its antigen is not known.

The sequenced sample was peripheral blood, obtained 28 days after the second AZD1222 dose. The sequence came from an adult who received the AZD1222 COVID-19 vaccine.

Here the CDR3 DNA reads TGCGCCAGCAGCTTGGAATTGGCAGCCAACTATGGCTACACCTTC. This gives the protein CASSLELAANYGYTF. The J gene is TRBJ1-2, the V gene TRBV5-1; D not certain. V shed 0 bases and J shed 2 bases, with 11 bases lying between them. CDR1 is SGHRS, CDR2 YFSETQ, per germline. The CDR3 extends over 15 amino acids.